The entry below gives a single T cell receptor beta chain sequence along with its context. Its antigen is undetermined. V was shortened by 5 bases and J by 4 bases, with 14 bases between the two germline ends. The CDR3 length is 14 residues. Germline values: CDR1 SEHNR, CDR2 FQNEAQ (reference sequence). Second-dose recipients at about 4 or about 12 weeks were treated as one pooled group. Measured with immunoSEQ multiplex PCR; TCRdb has only the in-frame clones, and not every one. Among tens of thousands of clones listed, around nine tenths were seen once. This entry belongs to a study of T cell responses to AZD1222 COVID-19 vaccine. Notes on the study in general: Epitopes outside B.1.351 and B.1.1.7 mutated regions reportedly drew nearly half of spike TCRs. Possibly, clonal diversity was underestimated; donors were largely white British and included more females.

The sequence was obtained from an adult who received the AZD1222 COVID-19 vaccine. Specimen: peripheral blood, collected 28 days after the second AZD1222 dose. This chain joins TRBV7-9 and TRBJ1-1; D gene unclear. This CDR3 reads CASSDEGLTTEAFF. The CDR3 nucleotides are TGTGCCAGCAGCGATGAAGGTTTGACCACTGAAGCTTTCTTT. Based on the CDR3 plus reference TRBV7-9 and TRBJ1-1, the full variable domain is DTGVSQNPRHKITKRGQNVTFRCDPISEHNRLYWYRQTLGQGPEFLTYFQNEAQLEKSRLLSDRFSAERPKGSFSTLEIQRTEQGDSAMYLCASSDEGLTTEAFFGQGTRLTVV.